This TCR beta chain was captured in a study of neurological immune-mediated disorders. Study conclusions and caveats: Multiple sclerosis was found to have the least TCR clonal expansion, below healthy controls, and HTLV-1-associated myelopathy the most.

Time point given: longitudinal time-point 2. Volunteers from a blood bank in Maryland, USA, made up the healthy controls. This clonotype has a count of ten or more. Its antigen is undetermined. Each CDR3 protein gets one entry after TCRdb re-called the 5' RACE reads with MiXCR. The repertoire holds about 60,000 distinct CDR3 sequences, with roughly 10% as singletons. V was clipped by 1 base and J by 6 bases, with 21 bases between them. CDR3 length: 17 amino acids. CDR1 and CDR2 (germline): LGHNT, FRNRAP. The chain links TRBV12-5 to TRBJ1-2, with D perhaps matching TRBD1 (5 bases). The sequence was collected from a man aged 30-40 years in good health. Sequenced material: PBMCs. The CDR3 sequence is CASGLARDGDFWDGYTF. The CDR3 nucleotides are TGTGCTAGTGGTTTGGCTCGGGACGGGGACTTCTGGGATGGCTACACCTTC.